This record covers a single T cell receptor (beta chain). Here immunoSEQ multiplex PCR was the method, and the copy in TCRdb shows in-frame clones only, minus some. The table lists tens of thousands of clones, 88% of them singletons, with approximately 9% in the top ten. The sample is drawn from a study of PD-1 blockade in classical Hodgkin lymphoma. CDR1 is MDHEN, CDR2 SYDVKM, per germline. There are 14 residues in the CDR3. Trimming removed 2 bases from V and 4 bases from J, with 10 bases in between. In every patient, relapse followed autologous stem cell transplantation, while exposure to brentuximab vedotin differed.

The input for sequencing was peripheral blood mononuclear cells (PBMCs), taken at baseline. The source is a human donor with classical Hodgkin lymphoma. The chain carries TRBV28 and TRBJ2-3, with D perhaps given as TRBD1 or TRBD2 (5 bases each). CDR3 in amino acids: CASSLNRGADTQYF. The CDR3 bases are TGTGCCAGCAGTTTAAATCGAGGGGCAGATACGCAGTATTTT.